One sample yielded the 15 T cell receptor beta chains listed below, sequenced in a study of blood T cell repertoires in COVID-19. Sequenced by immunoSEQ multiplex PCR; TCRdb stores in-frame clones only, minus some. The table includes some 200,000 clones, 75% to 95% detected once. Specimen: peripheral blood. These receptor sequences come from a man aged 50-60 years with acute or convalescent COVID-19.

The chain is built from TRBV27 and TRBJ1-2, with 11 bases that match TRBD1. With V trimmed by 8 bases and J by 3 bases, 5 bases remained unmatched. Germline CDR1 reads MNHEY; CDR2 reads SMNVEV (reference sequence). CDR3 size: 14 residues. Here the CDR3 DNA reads TGTGCCAGCGGCAAGGGACAGGGGGACTATGGCTACACCTTC. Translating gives CASGKGQGDYGYTF.

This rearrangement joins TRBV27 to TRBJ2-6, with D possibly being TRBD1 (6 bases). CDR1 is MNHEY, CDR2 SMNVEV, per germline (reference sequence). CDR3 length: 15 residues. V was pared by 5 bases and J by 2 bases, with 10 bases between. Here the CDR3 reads CASSLTGTGANVLTF. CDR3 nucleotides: TGTGCCAGCAGTCTCACAGGGACTGGGGCCAACGTCCTGACTTTC.

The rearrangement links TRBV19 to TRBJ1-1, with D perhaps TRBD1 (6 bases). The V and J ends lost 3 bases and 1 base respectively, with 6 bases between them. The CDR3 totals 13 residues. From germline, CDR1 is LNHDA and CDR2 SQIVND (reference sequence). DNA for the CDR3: TGTGCCAGTAGTATGGGGGCGAACACTGAAGCTTTCTTT. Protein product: CASSMGANTEAFF. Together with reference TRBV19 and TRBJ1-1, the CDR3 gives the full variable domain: DGGITQSPKYLFRKEGQNVTLSCEQNLNHDAMYWYRQDPGQGLRLIYYSQIVNDFQKGDIAEGYSVSREKKESFPLTVTSAQKNPTAFYLCASSMGANTEAFFGQGTRLTVV.

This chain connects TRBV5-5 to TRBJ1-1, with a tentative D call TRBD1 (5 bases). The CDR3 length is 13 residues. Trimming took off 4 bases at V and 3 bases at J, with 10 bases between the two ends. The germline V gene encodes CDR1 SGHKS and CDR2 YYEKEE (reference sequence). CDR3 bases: TGTGCCAGCAGCCCACGGGGGGACACTGAAGCTTTCTTT. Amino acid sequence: CASSPRGDTEAFF.

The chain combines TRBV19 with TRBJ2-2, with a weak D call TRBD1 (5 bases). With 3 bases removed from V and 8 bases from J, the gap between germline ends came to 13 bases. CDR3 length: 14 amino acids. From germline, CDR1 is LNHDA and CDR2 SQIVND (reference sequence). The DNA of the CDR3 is TGTGCCAGTAGTATCTTTGCAGGGTTGGGGGAGCTGTTTTTT. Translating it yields CASSIFAGLGELFF.

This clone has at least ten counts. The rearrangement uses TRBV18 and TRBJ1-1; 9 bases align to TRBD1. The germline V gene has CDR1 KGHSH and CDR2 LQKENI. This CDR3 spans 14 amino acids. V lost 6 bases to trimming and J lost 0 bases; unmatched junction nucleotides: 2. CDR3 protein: CASSGTGMNTEAFF. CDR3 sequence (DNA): TGTGCCAGCTCGGGGACAGGGATGAACACTGAAGCTTTCTTT. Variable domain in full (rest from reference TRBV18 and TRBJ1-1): NAGVMQNPRHLVRRRGQEARLRCSPMKGHSHVYWYRQLPEEGLKFMVYLQKENIIDESGMPKERFSAEFPKEGPSILRIQQVVRGDSAAYFCASSGTGMNTEAFFGQGTRLTVV.

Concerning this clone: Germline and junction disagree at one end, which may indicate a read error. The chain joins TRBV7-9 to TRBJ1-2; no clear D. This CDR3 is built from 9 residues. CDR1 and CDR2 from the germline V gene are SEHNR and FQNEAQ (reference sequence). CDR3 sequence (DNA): TGTGCCAGCAGCTCCAGAGGCCCCTTC. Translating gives CASSSRGPF. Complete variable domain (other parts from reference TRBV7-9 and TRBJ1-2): DTGVSQNPRHKITKRGQNVTFRCDPISEHNRLYWYRQTLGQGPEFLTYFQNEAQLEKSRLLSDRFSAERPKGSFSTLEIQRTEQGDSAMYLCASSSRGPFGSGTRLTVV.

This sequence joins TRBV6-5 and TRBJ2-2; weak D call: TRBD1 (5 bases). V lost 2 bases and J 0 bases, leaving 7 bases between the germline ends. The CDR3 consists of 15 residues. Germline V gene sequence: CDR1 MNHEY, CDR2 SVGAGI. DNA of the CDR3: TGTGCCAGCAGTTACGGGGCAGCGAACACCGGGGAGCTGTTTTTT. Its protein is CASSYGAANTGELFF.

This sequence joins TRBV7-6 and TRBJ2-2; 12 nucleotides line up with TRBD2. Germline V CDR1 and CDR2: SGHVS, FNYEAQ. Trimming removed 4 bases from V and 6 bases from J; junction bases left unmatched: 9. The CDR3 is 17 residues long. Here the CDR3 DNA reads TGTGCCAGCAGCTCCGCCGGGACTAGCGGGCCTGCCGGGGAGCTGTTTTTT. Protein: CASSSAGTSGPAGELFF.

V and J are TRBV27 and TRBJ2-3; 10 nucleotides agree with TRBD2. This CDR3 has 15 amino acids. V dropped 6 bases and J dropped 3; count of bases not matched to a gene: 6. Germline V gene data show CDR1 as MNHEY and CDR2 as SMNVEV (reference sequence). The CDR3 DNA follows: TGTGCCAGCAGCCTCACTAGCGGGAAGACAGATACGCAGTATTTT. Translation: CASSLTSGKTDTQYF.

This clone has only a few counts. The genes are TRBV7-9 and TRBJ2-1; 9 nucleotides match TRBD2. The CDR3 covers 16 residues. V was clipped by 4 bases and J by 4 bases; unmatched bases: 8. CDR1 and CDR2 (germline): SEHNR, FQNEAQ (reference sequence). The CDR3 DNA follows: TGTGCCAGCAGCTCCCAAGAGCGGGGGGTTTACAATGAGCAGTTCTTC. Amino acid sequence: CASSSQERGVYNEQFF.

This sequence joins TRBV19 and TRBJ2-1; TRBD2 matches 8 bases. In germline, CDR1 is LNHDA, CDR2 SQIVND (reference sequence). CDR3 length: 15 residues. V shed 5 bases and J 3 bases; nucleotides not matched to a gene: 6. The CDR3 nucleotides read TGTGCCAGTAGTGAGCGAGCGGGAGTCTACAATGAGCAGTTCTTC. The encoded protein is CASSERAGVYNEQFF.

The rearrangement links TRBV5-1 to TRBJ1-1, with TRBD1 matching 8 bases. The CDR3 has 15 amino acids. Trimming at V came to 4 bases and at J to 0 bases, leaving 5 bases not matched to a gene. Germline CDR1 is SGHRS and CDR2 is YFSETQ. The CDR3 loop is CASSALTGVNTEAFF. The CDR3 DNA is TGCGCCAGCAGCGCGCTGACAGGGGTGAACACTGAAGCTTTCTTT.

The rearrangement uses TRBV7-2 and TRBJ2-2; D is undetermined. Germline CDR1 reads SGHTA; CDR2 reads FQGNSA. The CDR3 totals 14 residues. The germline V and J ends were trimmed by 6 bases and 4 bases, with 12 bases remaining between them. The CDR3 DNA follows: TGTGCCAGCAGACCAGTCGCTTCCACCGGGGAGCTGTTTTTT. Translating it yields CASRPVASTGELFF.

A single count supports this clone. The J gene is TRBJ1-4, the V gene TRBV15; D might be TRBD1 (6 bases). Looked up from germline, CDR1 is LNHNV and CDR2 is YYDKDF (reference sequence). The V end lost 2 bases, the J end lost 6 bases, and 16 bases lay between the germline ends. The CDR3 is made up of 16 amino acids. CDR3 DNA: TGTGCCACCAGCAGAACACGAGACAGGAGAGATGAAAAACTGTTTTTT. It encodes CATSRTRDRRDEKLFF.